This T cell receptor beta chain was obtained from a study of shared clonotypes between healthy human individuals. Study overall: The plates for each donor numbered three CD4 naive, three CD4 memory, two CD8 naive and one CD8 memory.

This CDR3 has 16 amino acids. Germline V CDR1 and CDR2: MGHDK, SYGVNS. V lost 6 bases to trimming and J lost 3 bases; unmatched junction nucleotides: 8. The study's findings and limits: Naive CD4 clonotypes overlapped across a few donors at roughly 5.1%. Exclusively blood specimens were collected; tissue repertoires likely differ.

Note on this clone: Antigen unknown.

The table came from immunoSEQ multiplex PCR; TCRdb's copy has only in-frame clones and leaves some out. The data hold hundreds of thousands of clones, with about 97% observed a single time. It was CD45RO-negative cells, positively selected for CCR7, that made up naive CD8 cells, with terminally differentiated effector memory CD45RA+ cells excluded. Input material: naive CD8+ T cells sorted from blood. The chain links TRBV25-1 to TRBJ2-3; 11 bases agree with TRBD2. The receptor was isolated from a man aged 25-40 years in good health. CDR3 sequence (DNA): TGTGCCAGCAGGGAACCCGGGACTAGCGGAACAGATACGCAGTATTTT. This translates into CASREPGTSGTDTQYF.